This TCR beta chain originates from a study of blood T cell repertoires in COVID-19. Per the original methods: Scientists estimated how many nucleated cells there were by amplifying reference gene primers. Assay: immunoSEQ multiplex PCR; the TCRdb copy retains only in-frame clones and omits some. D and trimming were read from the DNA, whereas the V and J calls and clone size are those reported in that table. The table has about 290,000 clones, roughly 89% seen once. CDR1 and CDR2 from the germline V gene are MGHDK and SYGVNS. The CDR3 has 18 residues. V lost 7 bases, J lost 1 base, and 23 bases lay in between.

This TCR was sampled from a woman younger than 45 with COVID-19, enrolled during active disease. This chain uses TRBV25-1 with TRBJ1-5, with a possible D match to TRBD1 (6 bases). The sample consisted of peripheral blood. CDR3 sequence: CASTQKEGGKGSNQPQHF. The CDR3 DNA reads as TGTGCCAGCACGCAGAAGGAGGGGGGGAAGGGGAGCAATCAGCCCCAGCATTTT.